This T cell receptor beta chain was captured in a study of blood T cell repertoires in COVID-19. Trimming shortened V by 5 bases and J by 2 bases, and 11 bases separated the two germline ends. This CDR3 has 14 amino acids. From germline, CDR1 is SGHTA and CDR2 FQGNSA. Original data processing: Using reference gene primer amplification, nucleated cell counts were estimated. Data came from immunoSEQ multiplex PCR; TCRdb stores just in-frame clones and leaves some out. That table gives V, J and clone size, and the DNA gave D and trimming. The sample consists of around 370,000 clones, about 90% of them appearing once.

This TCR was sampled from a woman younger than 35 who had recovered from COVID-19. This chain uses TRBV7-2 with TRBJ2-3, with a tentative D call TRBD2 (6 bases). Sequenced input: peripheral blood. The chain's CDR3 is CASSPGVFTDTQYF. The CDR3 bases are TGTGCCAGCAGCCCGGGGGTTTTCACAGATACGCAGTATTTT.